This T cell receptor beta chain emerged from a study of regulatory T cells in long-lasting Graves disease. Study-wide results and caveats: Persistent Graves' patients showed reduced TCR diversity versus newly diagnosed patients. Authors noted too few samples as a limitation.

TCR beta libraries were built with iRepertoire HTBI primers and Arm-PCR of CDR3 regions. A single record per CDR3 protein comes from TCRdb applying MiXCR to the multiplex PCR reads. The data contain 250,000 or so distinct CDR3 sequences, just over 20% of them seen just once; the ten biggest clones take up approximately 14%. Time point: newly diagnosed GD, antithyroid drugs for less than 3 months. PBMCs provided the RNA from which the TCR library was made. Patients all came to the study from an endocrinology department in Xi'an, China. This clonotype was seen ten or more times. The antigen remains unidentified. The receptor's source is a female donor with Graves disease. Specimen: peripheral blood mononuclear cells (PBMCs), collected at new diagnosis, from a patient treated with antithyroid drugs.

The CDR3 DNA is TGTGCCAGCAGCTCGGGACTAGGGGAGGGGGAGCTGTTTTTT. Amino acid sequence: CASSSGLGEGELFF. This chain joins TRBV7-2 and TRBJ2-2; 8 bases align to TRBD2. Germline CDR1 reads SGHTA; CDR2 reads FQGNSA. CDR3 length: 14 amino acids. After removal of 4 bases from V and 8 bases from J, the junction contained 6 bases not matched to a gene.